This TCR beta chain derives from a study of blood T cell repertoires in COVID-19. Study in general: There were acute and convalescent COVID-19 samples, and they came from the United States, Italy and Spain.

Produced via immunoSEQ multiplex PCR; TCRdb's table is partial and in-frame only. The sample holds approximately 390,000 clones, about 90% seen once. CDR1 is LNHDA, CDR2 SQIVND, per germline (reference sequence). V lost 5 bases and J lost 0; bases outside the gene matches: 4. The CDR3 spans 15 residues. Sample: peripheral blood. The J gene is TRBJ1-2, the V gene TRBV19; 9 positions match TRBD1. The sequence was obtained from a man younger than 30 with active or convalescent COVID-19. CDR3 sequence: CASSPGTGPNYGYTF. In nucleotides, the CDR3 is TGTGCCAGTAGTCCTGGGACAGGGCCTAACTATGGCTACACCTTC.